By its share, the clone carrying this T cell receptor delta chain is large. Its antigen remains unknown. Different DNA sequences within this sample yield the same CDR3. This sample is drawn from a study of delta chains in infants with herpesvirus infections. Study-wide results and limits: The study lacked race- and environment-matched controls and was small.

This CDR3 is built from 20 residues. V was clipped by 2 bases and J by 1 base, with 29 bases between them. CDR1 and CDR2 from the germline V gene are TSWWSYY and QGS. Gamma-chain- and delta-chain-specific primers converted PBMC RNA into TCR cDNA. TCRdb reprocessed the RT-PCR reads through CATT. The data hold approximately 770 delta-chain clones, with approximately 30% observed a single time. The receptor comes from a human donor who was a Ugandan infant, either HIV-exposed or HIV-unexposed (not recorded which). The chain carries TRDV1 and TRDJ4; D is possibly TRDD3 (5 bases). Sequenced here: peripheral blood, sampled at time point 2 of longitudinal follow-up. This CDR3 is CALGEIALPGLLLWGRPLIF. In DNA, the CDR3 is TGTGCTCTTGGGGAAATCGCCCTCCCAGGATTGCTACTGTGGGGCAGACCCCTGATCTTT.